A selection of T cell receptor beta chains follows, all from one sample in a study of CD8+ T cells in alopecia areata. TCRdb's copy holds only in-frame clones and misses some; the assay was immunoSEQ multiplex PCR. The repertoire holds around 100,000 clones, with around 53% as singletons. The sequencing used CD8+ T cells sorted from blood, collected at week 24, from a patient treated with tofacitinib. The receptors were sampled from a human donor with alopecia areata. Each CDR3 is given with its conserved first and last residue. A D gene is named only where the DNA matches it firmly. Size is omitted from some rows. Given values are once, few, many or a class for expanded clones.

J gene	D gene	V gene	clone size	CDR3 protein	CDR3 DNA
TRBJ1-1	TRBD1	TRBV2	.	CASSGETGMNTEAFF	TGTGCCAGCAGTGGAGAGACAGGGATGAACACTGAAGCTTTCTTT
TRBJ2-7	.	TRBV27	.	CASSFGSHEQYF	TGTGCCAGCAGTTTCGGTAGCCACGAGCAGTACTTC
TRBJ1-4	.	TRBV4-1	.	CASSQDLEGEKLFF	TGCGCCAGCAGCCAAGATCTGGAGGGGGAAAAACTGTTTTTT
TRBJ1-2	.	TRBV30	.	CAWSPWGDGYTF	TGTGCCTGGAGCCCTTGGGGCGACGGCTACACCTTC
TRBJ2-6	.	TRBV27	few	CASTPTVSGANVLTF	TGTGCCAGCACCCCGACAGTCTCTGGGGCCAACGTCCTGACTTTC
TRBJ1-1	.	TRBV12-5	.	CASGLILSSEAFF	TGTGCTAGTGGTTTGATCTTGAGCTCTGAAGCTTTCTTT
TRBJ2-7	.	TRBV25-1	.	CASSLRETEDEQYF	TGTGCCAGCAGTCTTCGCGAAACTGAGGACGAGCAGTACTTC
TRBJ1-4	.	TRBV5-6	.	CASSADSENEKLFF	TGTGCCAGCAGCGCTGACAGCGAAAATGAAAAACTGTTTTTT
TRBJ1-5	.	TRBV7-9	.	CASSLARQPQHF	TGTGCCAGCAGCTTAGCGCGCCAGCCCCAGCATTTT
TRBJ2-7	.	TRBV15	.	CATSEPGAGYYEQYF	TGTGCCACCAGCGAACCCGGTGCAGGTTACTACGAGCAGTACTTC
TRBJ2-7	.	TRBV6-1	.	CASIKGYEQYF	TGTGCCAGCATCAAGGGCTACGAGCAGTACTTC
TRBJ1-2	TRBD1	TRBV18	.	CASSPPLDRGQRGYTF	TGTGCCAGCTCACCACCCCTGGACAGGGGGCAGAGAGGCTACACCTTC
TRBJ2-3	.	TRBV5-6	.	CASSLDAPLGATDTQYF	TGTGCCAGCAGCTTGGATGCCCCACTAGGTGCCACAGATACGCAGTATTTT
TRBJ1-6	.	TRBV5-6	.	CASGDGGVAVNSPLHF	TGTGCCAGCGGTGACGGGGGGGTTGCTGTTAATTCACCCCTCCACTTT
TRBJ2-3	.	TRBV10-3	.	CAISEPGISTDTQYF	TGTGCCATCAGTGAGCCCGGGATCAGCACAGATACGCAGTATTTT
TRBJ1-1	.	TRBV27	.	CASSLRSPWGTEAFF	TGTGCCAGCAGTTTAAGGTCCCCCTGGGGCACTGAAGCTTTCTTT
TRBJ2-6	.	TRBV6-5	few	CASSSYRVDGANVLTF	TGTGCCAGCAGTTCTTACAGGGTAGATGGGGCCAACGTCCTGACTTTC
TRBJ1-5	.	TRBV30	.	CAWSVGTGPSHQPQHF	TGTGCCTGGAGTGTAGGAACGGGACCTAGTCATCAGCCCCAGCATTTT
TRBJ2-3	.	TRBV29-1	.	CSVDSGPSTDTQYF	TGCAGCGTTGACTCCGGACCTAGCACAGATACGCAGTATTTT
TRBJ2-3	.	TRBV5-4	few	CASSQEGPASTDTQYF	TGCGCCAGCAGCCAAGAAGGTCCGGCGAGCACAGATACGCAGTATTTT
TRBJ2-1	TRBD2	TRBV29-1	few	CSVHSGGDNEQFF	TGCAGCGTCCACAGCGGGGGTGACAATGAGCAGTTCTTC
TRBJ2-7	.	TRBV7-8	.	CASSSHSDLGYEQYF	TGTGCCAGCAGCTCCCATTCCGACTTGGGCTACGAGCAGTACTTC
TRBJ2-5	TRBD2	TRBV4-2	.	CASSQAGGAGETQYF	TGTGCCAGCAGCCAAGCCGGGGGGGCCGGGGAGACCCAGTACTTC
TRBJ2-3	.	TRBV30	.	CAWSFLTDTQYF	TGTGCCTGGAGTTTTCTGACGGATACGCAGTATTTT
TRBJ2-5	.	TRBV13	.	CASSSAANAQETQYF	TGTGCCAGCAGCTCGGCGGCGAACGCCCAAGAGACCCAGTACTTC
TRBJ1-2	.	TRBV29-1	.	CSVDPLEAAANYGYTF	TGCAGCGTTGATCCCCTGGAGGCAGCGGCTAACTATGGCTACACCTTC
TRBJ1-5	.	TRBV10-3	.	CAISEGYGNQPQHF	TGTGCCATCAGTGAGGGGTATGGCAATCAGCCCCAGCATTTT
TRBJ2-3	TRBD1	TRBV28	few	CASSIGQGIAADTQYF	TGTGCCAGCAGTATCGGACAGGGGATCGCGGCAGATACGCAGTATTTT
TRBJ1-1	.	TRBV5-1	few	CASSPEQGGETEAFF	TGCGCCAGCAGCCCGGAGCAGGGCGGGGAGACTGAAGCTTTCTTT
TRBJ1-1	.	TRBV13	.	CASSYPTGNTEAFF	TGTGCCAGCAGCTATCCTACAGGGAACACTGAAGCTTTCTTT
TRBJ2-1	.	TRBV5-4	.	CASTGDNEQFF	TGTGCCAGCACAGGAGACAATGAGCAGTTCTTC
TRBJ2-7	TRBD2	TRBV11-2	.	CASSPARGAGASYEQYF	TGTGCCAGCAGCCCAGCCCGAGGAGCGGGGGCATCCTACGAGCAGTACTTC
TRBJ1-2	.	TRBV27	.	CASSSGDPNYGYTF	TGTGCCAGCAGTTCCGGGGATCCTAACTATGGCTACACCTTC
TRBJ2-3	TRBD1	TRBV30	.	CAWSWDSRADTQYF	TGTGCCTGGAGTTGGGACAGTAGGGCAGATACGCAGTATTTT
TRBJ2-1	TRBD2	TRBV6-1	.	CASSVTSGGAGGYNEQFF	TGTGCCAGCAGTGTGACTAGCGGGGGGGCCGGTGGCTACAATGAGCAGTTCTTC
TRBJ1-2	.	TRBV27	.	CASRPLVEGGYTF	TGTGCCAGCAGGCCCCTGGTGGAGGGTGGCTACACCTTC
TRBJ1-1	.	TRBV4-3	once	CASSQETTLNTEAFF	TGCGCCAGCAGCCAAGAAACCACTCTGAACACTGAAGCTTTCTTT
TRBJ2-7	TRBD2	TRBV9	.	CASSDGLAGRNEQYF	TGTGCCAGCAGTGATGGACTAGCGGGAAGGAACGAGCAGTACTTC
TRBJ1-1	.	TRBV7-9	.	CASSLLRTGDTEAFF	TGTGCCAGCAGCTTATTGAGAACCGGGGACACTGAAGCTTTCTTT
TRBJ2-5	.	TRBV29-1	.	CSVEGRGGKETQYF	TGCAGCGTTGAGGGGAGGGGGGGCAAAGAGACCCAGTACTTC
TRBJ2-7	TRBD1	TRBV29-1	.	CSVEDRTGEYEQYF	TGCAGCGTTGAAGACAGGACAGGGGAGTACGAGCAGTACTTC
TRBJ2-5	TRBD1	TRBV5-6	few	CASSLAGTGGETQYF	TGTGCCAGCAGCTTGGCCGGGACAGGGGGAGAGACCCAGTACTTC